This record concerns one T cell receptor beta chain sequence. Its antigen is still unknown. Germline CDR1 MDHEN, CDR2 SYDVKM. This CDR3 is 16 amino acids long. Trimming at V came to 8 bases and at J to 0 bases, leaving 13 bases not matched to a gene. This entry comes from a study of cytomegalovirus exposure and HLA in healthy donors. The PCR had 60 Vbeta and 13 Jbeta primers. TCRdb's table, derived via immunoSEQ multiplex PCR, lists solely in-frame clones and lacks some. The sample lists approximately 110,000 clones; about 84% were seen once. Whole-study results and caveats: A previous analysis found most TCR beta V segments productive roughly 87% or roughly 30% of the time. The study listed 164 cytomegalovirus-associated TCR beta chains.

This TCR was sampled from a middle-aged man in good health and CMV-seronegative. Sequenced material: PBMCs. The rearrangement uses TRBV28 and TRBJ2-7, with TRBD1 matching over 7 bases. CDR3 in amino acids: CASCPRNRGSSYEQYF. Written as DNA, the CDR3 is TGTGCCAGCTGCCCACGTAACAGGGGTAGCTCCTACGAGCAGTACTTC.